This TCR beta chain was found in a study of T cell responses to AZD1222 COVID-19 vaccine. Analysis merged second doses at about 4 or about 12 weeks. On this clone itself: Its antigen is unidentified.

The study, taken as a whole, reports: Close to half of all spike-specific TCRs reportedly target regions of the variants that are unmutated.

The repertoire was sequenced with immunoSEQ multiplex PCR; TCRdb's copy has only in-frame clones and lacks some. Of about 120,000 clones in the sample, around 83% were seen once. Trimming stripped 4 bases from V and 8 bases from J, with 9 bases between. Germline loops: CDR1 SQVTM, CDR2 ANQGSEA. The CDR3 contains 11 residues. The chain recombines TRBV29-1 with TRBJ2-1, with no clear D. The input for sequencing was peripheral blood, taken 28 days after the second AZD1222 dose. This sequence originates from an adult who received the AZD1222 COVID-19 vaccine. In DNA form, the CDR3 reads TGCAGCGTTGGATCACAGTATGAGCAGTTCTTC. Translating gives CSVGSQYEQFF.